This entry describes one T cell receptor beta chain. Its cognate antigen is unknown. This sample is part of a study of cytomegalovirus exposure and HLA in healthy donors. Whole-study findings and limits: HLA alleles were associated with some 16,000 TCR beta sequences in a later analysis at 0.05 false discovery rate. Some TCR beta chains (more than 150 of them) were listed as cytomegalovirus-associated.

J gave up 5 bases and V 4 bases, and 4 bases lay outside the gene matches. The CDR3 is made up of 14 amino acids. Germline values: CDR1 SGHNT, CDR2 YENEEA. The PCR made use of 60 Vbeta and 13 Jbeta primers. Original methodology: A follow-up analysis tallied about 80 million unique TCR beta chains, roughly 11 million shared. Generated by immunoSEQ multiplex PCR, the TCRdb table keeps only in-frame clones and is missing some. V and J calls and clone size follow that table, whereas D and trimming were derived from the DNA. This sample's table has 130,000 or so clones. The TCR sequence derives from a woman between 18 and 29 years old in good health and CMV-seronegative. V and J are TRBV11-3 and TRBJ1-3; 8 bases fit TRBD1. The sequenced sample was PBMCs. The CDR3 here is CASSSDRARNTIYF. In DNA, the CDR3 is TGTGCCAGCAGCTCGGACAGGGCGAGAAACACCATATATTTT.